This TCR beta chain was retrieved from a study of lymphopenia after photon versus proton radiotherapy. Repertoires were generated with immunoSEQ multiplex PCR, while TCRdb's copy carries only in-frame clones and drops some. Altogether 50,000 to 75,000 clones are present, approximately 83% being singletons, with the ten largest covering 2% to 3%. V was pared by 2 bases and J by 4 bases, with 11 bases between. The CDR3 consists of 15 residues. CDR1 SGHTA and CDR2 FQGTGA come from the germline V gene. Findings and caveats of the study: Relative stability marked proton patients; photon patients lost diversity and naive cells.

For this clone: The antigen is not known.

Source: peripheral blood, taken from a patient treated with photon-based radiotherapy. The sequence was collected from a man aged 40-49 years with gastric cancer. V usage is TRBV7-3 and J usage is TRBJ1-4; D might be TRBD1 (6 bases). The CDR3 nucleotides are TGTGCCAGCAGCTTATTCGAGGGGGTTAATGAAAAACTGTTTTTT. Amino acid sequence: CASSLFEGVNEKLFF.